The source of this T cell receptor beta chain is a study of T cell responses to AZD1222 COVID-19 vaccine. Background on the study: Second-dose recipients at about 4 or about 12 weeks were treated as one pooled group.

This CDR3 is 21 amino acids long. Trimming shortened V by 2 bases and J by 8 bases, and 34 bases separated the two germline ends. Germline-derived CDR1 and CDR2 are MNHEY and SMNVEV (reference sequence). Profiling relied on immunoSEQ multiplex PCR, and the TCRdb table lists in-frame clones only, not all of them. The data contain about 55,000 clones, approximately 90% of them singletons. This clone was recorded only once. The material sequenced was peripheral blood, taken on day 0 of AZD1222 vaccination. The clonotype originates from an adult in good health. The V and J genes are TRBV27 and TRBJ2-1; D is undetermined. This CDR3 reads CASSLDAEPYPDYAVDDEQFF. CDR3 DNA: TGTGCCAGCAGTTTAGACGCCGAACCGTACCCCGATTACGCTGTTGACGATGAGCAGTTCTTC.